This TCR beta chain was identified in a study of blood T cell repertoires in COVID-19. Authors' methods: Amplifying reference gene primers gave estimates of nucleated cell counts. TCRdb keeps only in-frame clones here, not all; method: immunoSEQ multiplex PCR. That table supplies the V and J calls and clone size; D and trimming were determined from the DNA. The table includes about 210,000 clones, roughly 80% detected once. The CDR3 is 12 amino acids. V dropped 4 bases and J dropped 5; count of bases not matched to a gene: 1. Per the germline V gene, CDR1 is SQVTM and CDR2 is ANQGSEA. This receptor was taken from a woman over 75 with COVID-19, enrolled during active disease. Sample: peripheral blood. The V and J genes are TRBV29-1 and TRBJ2-3; 9 bases line up with TRBD2. The CDR3 here is CSVVAGVDTQYF. CDR3 DNA: TGCAGCGTTGTAGCGGGAGTAGATACGCAGTATTTT.